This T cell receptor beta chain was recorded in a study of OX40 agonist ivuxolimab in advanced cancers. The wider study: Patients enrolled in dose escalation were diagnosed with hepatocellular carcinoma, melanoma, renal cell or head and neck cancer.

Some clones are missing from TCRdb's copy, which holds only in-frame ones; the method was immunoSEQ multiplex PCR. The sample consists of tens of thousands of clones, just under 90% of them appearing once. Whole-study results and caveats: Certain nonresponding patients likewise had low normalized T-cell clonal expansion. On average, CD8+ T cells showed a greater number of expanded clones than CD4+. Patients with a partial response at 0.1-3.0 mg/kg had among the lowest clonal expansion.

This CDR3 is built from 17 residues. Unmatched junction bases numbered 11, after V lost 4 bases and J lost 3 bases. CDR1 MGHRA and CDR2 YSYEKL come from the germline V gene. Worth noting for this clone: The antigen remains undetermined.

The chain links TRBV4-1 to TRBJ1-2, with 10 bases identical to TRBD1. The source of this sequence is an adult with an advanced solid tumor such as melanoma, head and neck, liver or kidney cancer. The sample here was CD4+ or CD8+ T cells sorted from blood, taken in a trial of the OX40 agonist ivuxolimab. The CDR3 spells CASSRDRGGYSDYGYTF. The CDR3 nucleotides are TGCGCCAGCAGCCGGGACAGGGGTGGATATTCCGACTATGGCTACACCTTC.